This TCR beta chain was recorded in a study of vaccination effects on CD4 cells after COVID-19. Findings and caveats of the study: Few convalescent patients were included, and no early post-infection timepoints were sampled. Both infection-induced and vaccine-induced clones contracted markedly at late post-vaccination timepoints.

Prior to sequencing, the ViraFEST assay stimulated PBMC with viral peptide pools, which expanded the antigen-specific CD4+ T cells. Subsequent to less than eleven days of culture, CD4+ T cells were isolated. Nucleocapsid antibody tests were negative, and the vaccine recipients had no prior SARS-CoV-2 infection. Half-medium changes using IL-2 medium occurred on days 3 and 7. The CDR3 has 13 residues. The germline V gene encodes CDR1 MNHEY and CDR2 SVGAGI. With V trimmed by 6 bases and J by 3 bases, 2 bases remained unmatched. TCRdb's table, derived via immunoSEQ multiplex PCR, lists solely in-frame clones and lacks some. The sample lists about 41,000 clones, roughly 70% occurring once. With regard to this clone: Its antigen remains unidentified.

The receptor was derived from a human donor who received a COVID-19 vaccine. This sample comprised CD4+ T cells from PBMCs cultured with HCoV-OC43 spike peptides, obtained before COVID-19 vaccination. Specified subset: HCoV-OC43 spike overlapping peptide pool stimulation. The chain employs TRBV6-5 and TRBJ1-1; 9 bases are a match to TRBD1. CDR3 residues: CASSDRGDTEAFF. CDR3 bases: TGTGCCAGCAGCGACAGGGGGGACACTGAAGCTTTCTTT.